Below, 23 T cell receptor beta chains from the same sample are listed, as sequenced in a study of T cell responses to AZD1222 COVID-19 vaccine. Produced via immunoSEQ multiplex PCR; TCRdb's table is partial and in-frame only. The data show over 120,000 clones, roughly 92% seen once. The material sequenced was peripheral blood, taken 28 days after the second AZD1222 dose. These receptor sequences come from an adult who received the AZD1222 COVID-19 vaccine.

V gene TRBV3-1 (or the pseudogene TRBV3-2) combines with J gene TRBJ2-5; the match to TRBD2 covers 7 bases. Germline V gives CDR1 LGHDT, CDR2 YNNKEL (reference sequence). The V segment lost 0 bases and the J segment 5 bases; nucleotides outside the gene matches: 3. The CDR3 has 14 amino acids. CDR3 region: CASSQDTGGETQYF. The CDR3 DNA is TGTGCCAGCAGCCAAGATACCGGGGGGGAGACCCAGTACTTC.

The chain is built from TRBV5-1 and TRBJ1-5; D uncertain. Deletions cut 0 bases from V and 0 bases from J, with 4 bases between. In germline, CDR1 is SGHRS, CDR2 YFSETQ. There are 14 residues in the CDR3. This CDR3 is CASSLDGSNQPQHF. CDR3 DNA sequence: TGCGCCAGCAGCTTGGACGGTAGCAATCAGCCCCAGCATTTT.

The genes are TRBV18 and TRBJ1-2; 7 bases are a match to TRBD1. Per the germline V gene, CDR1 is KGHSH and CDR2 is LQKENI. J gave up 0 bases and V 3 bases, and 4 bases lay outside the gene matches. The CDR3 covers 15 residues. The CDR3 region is CASSPTTGTNYGYTF. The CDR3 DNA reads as TGTGCCAGCTCACCCACGACAGGGACTAACTATGGCTACACCTTC.

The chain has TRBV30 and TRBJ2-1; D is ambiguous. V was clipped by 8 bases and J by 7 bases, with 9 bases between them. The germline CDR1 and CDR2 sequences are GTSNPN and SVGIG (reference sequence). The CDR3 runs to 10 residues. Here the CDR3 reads CASSRNEQFF. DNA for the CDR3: TGTGCCAGCAGCAGGAATGAGCAGTTCTTC. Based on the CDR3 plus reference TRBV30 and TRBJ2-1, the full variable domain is SQTIHQWPATLVQPVGSPLSLECTVEGTSNPNLYWYRQAAGRGLQLLFYSVGIGQISSEVPQNLSASRPQDRQFILSSKKLLLSDSGFYLCASSRNEQFFGPGTRLTVL.

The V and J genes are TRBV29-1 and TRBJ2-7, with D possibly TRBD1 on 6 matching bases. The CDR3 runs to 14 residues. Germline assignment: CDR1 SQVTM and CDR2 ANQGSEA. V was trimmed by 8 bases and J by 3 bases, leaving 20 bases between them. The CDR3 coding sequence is TGCAGCACGGACAGTCCCTGCTGTAGCTACGAGCAGTACTTC. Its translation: CSTDSPCCSYEQYF.

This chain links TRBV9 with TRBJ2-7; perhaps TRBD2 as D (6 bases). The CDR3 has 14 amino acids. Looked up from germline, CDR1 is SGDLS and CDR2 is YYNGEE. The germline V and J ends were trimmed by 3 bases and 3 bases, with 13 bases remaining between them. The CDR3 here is CASSGGTEYYEQYF. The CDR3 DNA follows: TGTGCCAGCAGCGGCGGGACGGAATACTACGAGCAGTACTTC.

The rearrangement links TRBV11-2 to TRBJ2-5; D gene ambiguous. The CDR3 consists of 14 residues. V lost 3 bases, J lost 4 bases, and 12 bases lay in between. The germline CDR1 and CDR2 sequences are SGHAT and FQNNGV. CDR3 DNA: TGTGCCAGCAGCTTGTTCCGAGGAGTAGAGACCCAGTACTTC. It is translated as CASSLFRGVETQYF. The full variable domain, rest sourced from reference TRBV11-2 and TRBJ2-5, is EAGVAQSPRYKIIEKRQSVAFWCNPISGHATLYWYQQILGQGPKLLIQFQNNGVVDDSQLPKDRFSAERLKGVDSTLKIQPAKLEDSAVYLCASSLFRGVETQYFGPGTRLLVL.

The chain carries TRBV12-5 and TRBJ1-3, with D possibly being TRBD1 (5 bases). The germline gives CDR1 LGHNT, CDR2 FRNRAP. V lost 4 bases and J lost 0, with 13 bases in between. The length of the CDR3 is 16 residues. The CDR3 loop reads CASGSGGGYSGNTIYF. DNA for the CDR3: TGTGCTAGTGGTTCTGGGGGGGGATACTCTGGAAACACCATATATTTT.

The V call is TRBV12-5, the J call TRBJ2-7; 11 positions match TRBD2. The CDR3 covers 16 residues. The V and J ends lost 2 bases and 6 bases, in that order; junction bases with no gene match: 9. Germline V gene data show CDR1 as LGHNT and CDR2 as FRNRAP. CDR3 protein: CASGLRGGSGRGEQYF. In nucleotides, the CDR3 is TGTGCTAGTGGTTTGAGGGGTGGTAGCGGGAGGGGCGAGCAGTACTTC. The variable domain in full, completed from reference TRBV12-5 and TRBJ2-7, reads DARVTQTPRHKVTEMGQEVTMRCQPILGHNTVFWYRQTMMQGLELLAYFRNRAPLDDSGMPKDRFSAEMPDATLATLKIQPSEPRDSAVYFCASGLRGGSGRGEQYFGPGTRLTVT.

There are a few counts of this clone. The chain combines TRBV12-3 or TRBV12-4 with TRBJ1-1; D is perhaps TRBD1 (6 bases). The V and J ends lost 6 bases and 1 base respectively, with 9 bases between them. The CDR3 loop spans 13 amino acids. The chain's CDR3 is CASRYRENTEAFF. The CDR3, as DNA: TGTGCCAGCAGATACAGGGAGAACACTGAAGCTTTCTTT.

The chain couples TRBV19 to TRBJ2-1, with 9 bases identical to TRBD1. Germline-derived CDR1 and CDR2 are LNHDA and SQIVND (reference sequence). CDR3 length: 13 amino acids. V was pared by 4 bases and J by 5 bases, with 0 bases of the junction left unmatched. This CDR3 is CASSRDRDNEQFF. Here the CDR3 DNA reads TGTGCCAGTAGTAGGGACAGGGACAATGAGCAGTTCTTC.

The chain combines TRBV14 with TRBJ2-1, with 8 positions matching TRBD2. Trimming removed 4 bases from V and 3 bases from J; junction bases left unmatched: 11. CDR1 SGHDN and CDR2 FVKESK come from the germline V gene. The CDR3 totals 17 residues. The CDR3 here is CASSPSRAGGLYNEQFF. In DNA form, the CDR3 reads TGTGCCAGCAGCCCTTCCAGGGCGGGAGGTCTCTACAATGAGCAGTTCTTC.

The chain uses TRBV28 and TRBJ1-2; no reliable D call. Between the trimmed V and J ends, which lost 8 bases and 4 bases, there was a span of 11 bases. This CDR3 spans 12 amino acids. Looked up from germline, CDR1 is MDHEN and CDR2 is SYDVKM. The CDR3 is CASGLSSYGYTF. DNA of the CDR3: TGTGCCAGCGGATTGAGTAGCTATGGCTACACCTTC.

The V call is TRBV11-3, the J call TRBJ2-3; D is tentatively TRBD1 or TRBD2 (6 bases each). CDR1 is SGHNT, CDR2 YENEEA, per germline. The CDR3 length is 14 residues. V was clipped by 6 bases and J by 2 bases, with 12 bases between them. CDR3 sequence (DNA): TGTGCCAGCAGTCGGGGGCTGGTCACAGATACGCAGTATTTT. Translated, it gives CASSRGLVTDTQYF.

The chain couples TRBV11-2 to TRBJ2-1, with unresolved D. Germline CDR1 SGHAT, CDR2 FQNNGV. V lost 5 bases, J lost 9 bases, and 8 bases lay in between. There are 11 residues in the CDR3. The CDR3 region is CASSPRAEQFF. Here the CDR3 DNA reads TGTGCCAGCAGCCCACGAGCTGAGCAGTTCTTC.

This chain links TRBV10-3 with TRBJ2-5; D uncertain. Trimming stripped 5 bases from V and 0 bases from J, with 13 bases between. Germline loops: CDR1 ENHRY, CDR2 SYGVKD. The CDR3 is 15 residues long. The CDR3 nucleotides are TGTGCCATCAGTAGCCTAGGACGTGACCAAGAGACCCAGTACTTC. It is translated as CAISSLGRDQETQYF.

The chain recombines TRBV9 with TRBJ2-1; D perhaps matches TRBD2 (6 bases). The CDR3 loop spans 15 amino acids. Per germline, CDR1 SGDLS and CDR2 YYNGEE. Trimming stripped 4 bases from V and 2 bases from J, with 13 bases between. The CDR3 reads CASSPGLITYNEQFF. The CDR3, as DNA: TGTGCCAGCAGCCCGGGACTTATAACCTACAATGAGCAGTTCTTC.

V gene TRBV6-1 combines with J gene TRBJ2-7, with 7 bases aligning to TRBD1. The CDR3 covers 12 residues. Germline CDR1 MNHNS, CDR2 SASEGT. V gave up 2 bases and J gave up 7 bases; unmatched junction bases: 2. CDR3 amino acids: CASSEYRGEQYF. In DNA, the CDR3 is TGTGCCAGCAGTGAATACAGGGGAGAGCAGTACTTC.

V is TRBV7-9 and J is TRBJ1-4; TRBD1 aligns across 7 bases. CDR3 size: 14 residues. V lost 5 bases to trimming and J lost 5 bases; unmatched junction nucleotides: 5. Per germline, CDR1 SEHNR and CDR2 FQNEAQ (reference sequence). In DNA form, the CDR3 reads TGTGCCAGCAGCGGGGACAGCCGCAATGAAAAACTGTTTTTT. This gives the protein CASSGDSRNEKLFF.

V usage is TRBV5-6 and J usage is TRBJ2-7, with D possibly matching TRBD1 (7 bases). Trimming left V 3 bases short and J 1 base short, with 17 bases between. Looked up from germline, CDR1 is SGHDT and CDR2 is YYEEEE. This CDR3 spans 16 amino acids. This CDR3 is CASSWRGQLSSYEQYF. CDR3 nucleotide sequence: TGTGCCAGCAGCTGGAGGGGACAGCTATCATCCTACGAGCAGTACTTC.

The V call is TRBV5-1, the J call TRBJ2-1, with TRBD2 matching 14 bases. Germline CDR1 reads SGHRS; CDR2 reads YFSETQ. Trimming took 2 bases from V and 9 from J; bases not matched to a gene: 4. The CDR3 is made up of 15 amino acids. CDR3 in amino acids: CASSFQGLAGVEQFF. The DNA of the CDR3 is TGCGCCAGCAGCTTCCAGGGACTAGCGGGAGTTGAGCAGTTCTTC.

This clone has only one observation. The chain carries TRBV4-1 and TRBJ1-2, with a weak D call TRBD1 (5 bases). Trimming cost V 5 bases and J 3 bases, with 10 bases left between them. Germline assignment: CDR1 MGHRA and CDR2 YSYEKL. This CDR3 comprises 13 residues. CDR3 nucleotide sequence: TGCGCCAGCAGCGAACCAGGGTACTATGGCTACACCTTC. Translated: CASSEPGYYGYTF.

The CDR3 DNA reads as TGTGCCAGCAGCCCGCGGACAGACTTCTCCTACGAGCAGTACTTC. This codes for CASSPRTDFSYEQYF. The genes are TRBV11-2 and TRBJ2-7, with TRBD1 as a possible D gene (6 bases). Trimming took off 5 bases at V and 0 bases at J, with 14 bases between the two ends. Germline CDR1 is SGHAT and CDR2 is FQNNGV. This CDR3 contains 15 residues.